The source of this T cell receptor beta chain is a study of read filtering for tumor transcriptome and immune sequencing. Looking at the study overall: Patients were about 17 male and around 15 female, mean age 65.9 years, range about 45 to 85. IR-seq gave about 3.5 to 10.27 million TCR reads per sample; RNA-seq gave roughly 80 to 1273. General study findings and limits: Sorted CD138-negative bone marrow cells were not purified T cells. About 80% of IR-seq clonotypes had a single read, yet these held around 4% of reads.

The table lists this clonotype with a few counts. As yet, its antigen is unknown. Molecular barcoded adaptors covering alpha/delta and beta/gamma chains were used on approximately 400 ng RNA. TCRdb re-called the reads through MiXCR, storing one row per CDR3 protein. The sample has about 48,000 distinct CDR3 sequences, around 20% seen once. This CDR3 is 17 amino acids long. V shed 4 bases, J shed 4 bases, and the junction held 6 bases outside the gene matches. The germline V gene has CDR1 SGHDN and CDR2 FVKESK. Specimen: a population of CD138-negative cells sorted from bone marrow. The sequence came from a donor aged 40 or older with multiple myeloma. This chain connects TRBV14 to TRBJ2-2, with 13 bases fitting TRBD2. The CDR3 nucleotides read TGTGCCAGCAGCCCGTGGACTAGCGGGAGCGGCACCGGGGAGCTGTTTTTT. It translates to CASSPWTSGSGTGELFF. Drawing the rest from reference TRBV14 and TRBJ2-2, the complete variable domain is EAGVTQFPSHSVIEKGQTVTLRCDPISGHDNLYWYRRVMGKEIKFLLHFVKESKQDESGMPNNRFLAERTGGTYSTLKVQPAELEDSGVYFCASSPWTSGSGTGELFFGEGSRLTVL.